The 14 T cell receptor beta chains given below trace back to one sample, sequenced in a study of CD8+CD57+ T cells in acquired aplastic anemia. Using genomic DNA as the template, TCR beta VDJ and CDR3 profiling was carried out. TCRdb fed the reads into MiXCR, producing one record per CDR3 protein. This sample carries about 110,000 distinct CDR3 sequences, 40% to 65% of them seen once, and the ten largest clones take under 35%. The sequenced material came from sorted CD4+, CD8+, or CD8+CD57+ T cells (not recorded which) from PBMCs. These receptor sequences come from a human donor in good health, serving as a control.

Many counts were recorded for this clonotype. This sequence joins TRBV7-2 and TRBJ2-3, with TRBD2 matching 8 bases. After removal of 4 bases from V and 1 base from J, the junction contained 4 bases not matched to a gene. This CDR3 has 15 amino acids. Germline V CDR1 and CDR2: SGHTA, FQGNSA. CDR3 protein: CASSSGLVGTDTQYF. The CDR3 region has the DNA TGTGCCAGCAGCTCGGGACTAGTGGGCACAGATACGCAGTATTTT.

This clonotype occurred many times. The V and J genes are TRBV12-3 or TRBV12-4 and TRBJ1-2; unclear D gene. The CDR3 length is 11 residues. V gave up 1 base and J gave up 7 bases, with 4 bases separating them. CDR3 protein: CASSLGFGYTF. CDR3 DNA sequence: TGTGCCAGCAGTTTAGGGTTTGGCTACACCTTC.

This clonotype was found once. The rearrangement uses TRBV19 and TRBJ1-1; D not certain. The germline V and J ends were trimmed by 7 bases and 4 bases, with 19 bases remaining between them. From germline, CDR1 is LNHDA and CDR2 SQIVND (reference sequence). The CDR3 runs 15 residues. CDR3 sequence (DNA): TGTGCCAGTACCCTGGAGAACGGACTGCTCACTGAAGCTTTCTTT. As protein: CASTLENGLLTEAFF.

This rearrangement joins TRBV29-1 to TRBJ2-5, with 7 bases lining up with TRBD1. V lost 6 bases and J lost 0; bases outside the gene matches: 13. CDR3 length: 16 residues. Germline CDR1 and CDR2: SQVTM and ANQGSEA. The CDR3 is CSVRPSGTADQETQYF. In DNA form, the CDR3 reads TGCAGCGTAAGACCGTCAGGGACAGCCGACCAAGAGACCCAGTACTTC.

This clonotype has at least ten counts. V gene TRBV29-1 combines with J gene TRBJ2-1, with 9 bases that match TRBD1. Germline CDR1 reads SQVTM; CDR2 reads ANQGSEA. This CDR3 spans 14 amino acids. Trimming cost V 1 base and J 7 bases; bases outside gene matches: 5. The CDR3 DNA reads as TGCAGCGTTGAAGCGGGACAGGGCTATAATGAGCAGTTCTTC. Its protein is CSVEAGQGYNEQFF.

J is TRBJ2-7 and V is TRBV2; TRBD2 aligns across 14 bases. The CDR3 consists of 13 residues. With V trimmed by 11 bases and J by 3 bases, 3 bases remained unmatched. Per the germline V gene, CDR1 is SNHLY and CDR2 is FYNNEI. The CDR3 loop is CAGGTSGGYEQYF. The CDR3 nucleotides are TGTGCCGGAGGGACTAGCGGGGGCTACGAGCAGTACTTC.

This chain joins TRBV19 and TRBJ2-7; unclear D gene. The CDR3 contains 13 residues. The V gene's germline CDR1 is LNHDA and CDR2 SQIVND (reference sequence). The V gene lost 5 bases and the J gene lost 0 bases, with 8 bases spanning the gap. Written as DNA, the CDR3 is TGTGCCAGTAGTCTAAAGAGCTCCTACGAGCAGTACTTC. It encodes CASSLKSSYEQYF.

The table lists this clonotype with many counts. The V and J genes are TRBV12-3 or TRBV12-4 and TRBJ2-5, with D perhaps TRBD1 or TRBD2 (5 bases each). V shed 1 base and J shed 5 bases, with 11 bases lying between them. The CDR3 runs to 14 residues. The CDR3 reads CASSLGQGGETQYF. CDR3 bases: TGTGCCAGCAGTTTAGGCCAGGGCGGGGAGACCCAGTACTTC.

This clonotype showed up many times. In DNA, the CDR3 is TGTGCCTGGAGTTTCAAAAACCAAGAGACCCAGTACTTC. Amino acids: CAWSFKNQETQYF. V and J are TRBV30 and TRBJ2-5; no reliable D call. Germline V lookup: CDR1 GTSNPN, CDR2 SVGIG (reference sequence). The CDR3 consists of 13 residues. Trimming took off 2 bases at V and 0 bases at J, with 7 bases between the two ends.

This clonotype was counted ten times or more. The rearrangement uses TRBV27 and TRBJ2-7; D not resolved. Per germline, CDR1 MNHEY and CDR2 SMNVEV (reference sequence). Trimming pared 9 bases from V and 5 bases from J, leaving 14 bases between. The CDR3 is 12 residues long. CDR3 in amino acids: CARWWGRDEQYF. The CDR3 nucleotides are TGTGCCAGGTGGTGGGGTAGGGACGAGCAGTACTTC.

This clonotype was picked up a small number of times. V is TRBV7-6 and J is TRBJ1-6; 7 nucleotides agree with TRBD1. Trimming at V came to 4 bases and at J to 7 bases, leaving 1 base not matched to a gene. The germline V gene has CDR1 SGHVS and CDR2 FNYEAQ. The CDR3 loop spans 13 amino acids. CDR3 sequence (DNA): TGTGCCAGCAGCTCGGACAGGAATTCACCCCTCCACTTT. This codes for CASSSDRNSPLHF.

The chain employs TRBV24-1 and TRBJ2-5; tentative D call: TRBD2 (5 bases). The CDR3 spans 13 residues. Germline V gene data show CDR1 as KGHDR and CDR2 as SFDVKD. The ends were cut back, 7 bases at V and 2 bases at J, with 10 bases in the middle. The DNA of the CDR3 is TGTGCCACCAGCCTACCGGGGCAAGAGACCCAGTACTTC. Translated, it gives CATSLPGQETQYF.

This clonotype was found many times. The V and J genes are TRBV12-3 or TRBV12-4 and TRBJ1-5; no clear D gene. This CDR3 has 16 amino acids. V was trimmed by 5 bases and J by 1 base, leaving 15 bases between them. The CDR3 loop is CASSTGAAGSNQPQHF. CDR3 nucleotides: TGTGCCAGCAGTACCGGCGCAGCCGGCAGCAATCAGCCCCAGCATTTT.

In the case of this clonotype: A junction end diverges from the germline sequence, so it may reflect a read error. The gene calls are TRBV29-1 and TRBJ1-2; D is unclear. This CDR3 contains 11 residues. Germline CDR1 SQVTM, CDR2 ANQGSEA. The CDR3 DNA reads TGCAGCATTGAAGAACAGTCTGGCTACACCTTC. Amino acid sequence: CSIEEQSGYTF.